A selection of T cell receptor beta chains follows, all from one sample in a study of blood T cell repertoires in COVID-19. This table comes from immunoSEQ multiplex PCR, and its TCRdb copy is limited to in-frame clones, with some not included. The sample has approximately 350,000 clones; 75% to 90% are singletons. Sequenced input: peripheral blood. Every receptor here comes from a woman aged 55-69 years with COVID-19, enrolled during active disease. Both conserved end residues are part of each CDR3. D genes are given only for firm matches. Clone size is not always given. Where it is, it says once, few, many or a class for expanded clones.

TRBD2,TRBJ2-3,TRBV11-2,.,16,CASSPLPGLASDTQYF,TGTGCCAGCAGCCCACTCCCGGGACTAGCTTCAGATACGCAGTATTTT
.,TRBJ1-5,TRBV2,.,14,CASSNLRGGQPQHF,TGTGCCAGCAGCAACTTGCGAGGTGGGCAGCCCCAGCATTTT
TRBD2,TRBJ2-3,TRBV5-5,.,15,CASSRLAGATDTQYF,TGTGCCAGCAGTCGCCTAGCGGGGGCGACAGATACGCAGTATTTT
TRBD1,TRBJ2-2,TRBV27,.,15,CASRGQGITTGELFF,TGTGCCAGCAGGGGACAGGGGATCACCACCGGGGAGCTGTTTTTT
TRBD1,TRBJ1-1,TRBV4-2,.,15,CASSQETGVNTEAFF,TGTGCCAGCAGCCAAGAAACAGGGGTGAACACTGAAGCTTTCTTT
TRBD1,TRBJ2-3,TRBV28,.,13,CASSLQGAGTQYF,TGTGCCAGCAGTTTACAGGGGGCCGGTACGCAGTATTTT
TRBD1,TRBJ2-7,TRBV25-1,once,15,CASSDPGGASYEQYF,TGTGCCAGCAGTGATCCAGGGGGCGCATCCTACGAGCAGTACTTC
TRBD1,TRBJ2-5,TRBV15,.,17,CATSRGVDRGRQETQYF,TGTGCCACCAGCAGAGGAGTGGACAGGGGGCGACAAGAGACCCAGTACTTC
.,TRBJ2-3,TRBV5-1,.,17,CASSAFGSGIITDTQYF,TGCGCCAGCAGCGCCTTTGGTAGCGGCATTATCACAGATACGCAGTATTTT
.,TRBJ2-5,TRBV6-1,.,15,CASSEDPGKEETQYF,TGTGCCAGCAGTGAAGACCCGGGGAAGGAAGAGACCCAGTACTTC
TRBD1,TRBJ1-6,TRBV5-6,.,15,CASWTGGEYNSPLHF,TGTGCCAGCTGGACAGGGGGCGAGTATAATTCACCCCTCCACTTT
.,TRBJ1-1,TRBV18,.,15,CASSPPGGLDTEAFF,TGTGCCAGCTCACCACCAGGAGGCCTAGACACTGAAGCTTTCTTT
.,TRBJ1-1,TRBV10-3,.,12,CAISESQGTAFF,TGTGCCATCAGTGAGTCCCAGGGTACGGCTTTCTTT
TRBD1,TRBJ1-5,TRBV30,.,16,CAWSRTGTYSNQPQHF,TGTGCCTGGAGTAGGACAGGGACCTATAGCAATCAGCCCCAGCATTTT
TRBD2,TRBJ2-1,TRBV4-2,.,16,CASSQEPSGGYNEQFF,TGTGCCAGCAGCCAAGAACCTAGCGGGGGGTACAATGAGCAGTTCTTC
TRBD1,TRBJ1-4,TRBV19,.,16,CASSMVQGARGEKLFF,TGTGCCAGTAGTATGGTACAGGGGGCGCGAGGCGAAAAACTGTTTTTT
TRBD1,TRBJ1-1,TRBV14,.,13,CASSDYRGTEAFF,TGTGCCAGCAGCGACTACAGGGGAACTGAAGCTTTCTTT
TRBD1,TRBJ2-6,TRBV25-1,.,16,CASSGQGASGANVLTF,TGTGCCAGCAGTGGCCAGGGGGCGTCTGGGGCCAACGTCCTGACTTTC
TRBD1,TRBJ2-7,TRBV18,.,14,CASSLSRGLFEQYF,TGTGCCAGCTCCCTTTCCAGGGGGCTTTTCGAGCAGTACTTC
TRBD1,TRBJ1-1,TRBV24-1,.,18,CATSDPDRGTPLNTEAFF,TGTGCCACCAGTGACCCCGACAGGGGTACTCCCTTGAACACTGAAGCTTTCTTT
TRBD2,TRBJ2-3,TRBV2,.,14,CASRFRTGGDTQYF,TGTGCCAGCAGGTTCCGAACGGGAGGAGATACGCAGTATTTT
.,TRBJ1-3,TRBV2,.,15,CASSEGGRPGNTIYF,TGTGCCAGCAGTGAAGGCGGGCGACCTGGAAACACCATATATTTT
TRBD1,TRBJ1-5,TRBV27,.,13,CASRQGINQPQHF,TGTGCCAGTAGACAGGGGATCAATCAGCCCCAGCATTTT
.,TRBJ2-2,TRBV15,once,17,CATSRDPTGYNTGELFF,TGTGCCACCAGCAGAGATCCCACAGGGTATAACACCGGGGAGCTGTTTTTT
.,TRBJ2-2,TRBV6-5,.,14,CASRPGGKTGELFF,TGTGCCAGCAGGCCAGGCGGGAAAACCGGGGAGCTGTTTTTT
TRBD2,TRBJ2-7,TRBV19,.,13,CATAGGAHYEQYF,TGTGCCACCGCGGGGGGGGCCCACTACGAGCAGTACTTC
.,TRBJ1-2,TRBV10-3,.,13,CAISGEENYGYTF,TGTGCCATCAGTGGGGAGGAAAACTATGGCTACACCTTC
.,TRBJ1-5,TRBV6-5,.,14,CASRAMGEGQPQHF,TGTGCCAGCAGAGCGATGGGTGAGGGTCAGCCCCAGCATTTT
TRBD2,TRBJ2-3,TRBV10-2,.,15,CASSESAGGPDTQYF,TGCGCCAGCAGTGAGTCAGCGGGGGGGCCAGATACGCAGTATTTT
.,TRBJ2-2,TRBV6-5,.,15,CASSYHFFASGELFF,TGTGCCAGCAGTTACCACTTCTTTGCGTCCGGGGAGCTGTTTTTT
TRBD2,TRBJ2-1,TRBV4-2,.,17,CASSQEASGGLSHEQFF,TGTGCCAGCAGCCAAGAGGCTAGCGGGGGTCTTTCACATGAGCAGTTCTTC
.,TRBJ2-7,TRBV5-4,few,13,CASSLDGTGEQYF,TGTGCCAGCAGCTTGGATGGTACGGGCGAGCAGTACTTC
.,TRBJ1-2,TRBV7-2,.,13,CASSPAGRYGYTF,TGTGCCAGCAGTCCGGCGGGTCGCTATGGCTACACCTTC
TRBD1,TRBJ2-5,TRBV7-6,once,19,CASSLYRTGVPEPRGTQYF,TGTGCCAGCAGCTTATACCGGACAGGGGTGCCCGAGCCGAGGGGGACCCAGTACTTC
.,TRBJ2-2,TRBV4-3,.,15,CASSQEPQYSGELFF,TGCGCCAGCAGCCAAGAGCCCCAGTATTCCGGGGAGCTGTTTTTT
TRBD1,TRBJ2-2,TRBV7-9,once,16,CASSLVRGGIAGELFF,TGTGCCAGCAGCTTAGTGAGAGGGGGCATCGCCGGGGAGCTGTTTTTT
TRBD1,TRBJ1-2,TRBV27,.,15,CASSFRTGGSYGYTF,TGTGCCAGCAGTTTTCGGACAGGGGGTTCCTATGGCTACACCTTC
.,TRBJ1-2,TRBV6-5,.,16,CASSYGWGLSNYGYTF,TGTGCCAGCAGTTATGGTTGGGGACTTTCAAACTATGGCTACACCTTC
.,TRBJ1-5,TRBV30,.,16,CAWSGGRGHSNQPQHF,TGTGCCTGGAGTGGCGGCAGGGGCCATAGCAATCAGCCCCAGCATTTT
.,TRBJ2-1,TRBV9,.,13,CASAKSGVDEQFF,TGTGCCAGCGCTAAGTCGGGGGTCGATGAGCAGTTCTTC
.,TRBJ2-4,TRBV7-8,.,15,CASSSRILAKNIQYF,TGTGCCAGCAGCTCGAGAATCCTTGCCAAAAACATTCAGTACTTC
TRBD1,TRBJ2-1,TRBV5-1,.,15,CASSLWGTAYNEQFF,TGCGCCAGCAGCTTGTGGGGGACAGCTTACAATGAGCAGTTCTTC
.,TRBJ1-1,TRBV11-2,.,15,CASSLGGRLNTEAFF,TGTGCCAGCAGCTTAGGGGGCAGATTGAACACTGAAGCTTTCTTT
.,TRBJ2-7,TRBV6-5,.,14,CASSYSGPPYEQYF,TGTGCCAGCAGTTATAGCGGTCCCCCCTACGAGCAGTACTTC
TRBD2,TRBJ2-2,TRBV9,.,18,CASSVGLPTSGGTGELFF,TGTGCCAGCAGCGTAGGATTACCGACTAGCGGGGGGACCGGGGAGCTGTTTTTT
.,TRBJ1-2,TRBV4-1,.,15,CASSQGLGARYGYTF,TGCGCCAGCAGCCAAGGGTTGGGGGCGCGGTATGGCTACACCTTC
.,TRBJ1-1,TRBV21-1,.,13,CARGDSLNTEAFF,TGTGCCAGGGGGGACAGTTTGAACACTGAAGCTTTCTTT
TRBD2,TRBJ2-5,TRBV7-9,.,16,CASSYGTSGFQETQYF,TGTGCCAGCAGTTACGGGACTAGCGGGTTCCAAGAGACCCAGTACTTC
.,TRBJ1-1,TRBV9,.,14,CASSVEQVDTEAFF,TGTGCCAGCAGCGTAGAACAGGTAGACACTGAAGCTTTCTTT
TRBD2,TRBJ2-5,TRBV29-1,.,15,CSVGRGGGIQETQYF,TGCAGCGTTGGCCGCGGCGGGGGGATACAAGAGACCCAGTACTTC
TRBD2,TRBJ2-5,TRBV6-6,.,16,CASRPPAGTSEETQYF,TGTGCCAGCAGGCCTCCCGCCGGGACTAGCGAAGAGACCCAGTACTTC
.,TRBJ1-3,TRBV7-8,.,14,CASSRTDSGNTIYF,TGTGCCAGCAGCCGGACGGACTCGGGAAACACCATATATTTT
.,TRBJ2-7,TRBV5-5,.,11,CASSPQWEQYF,TGTGCCAGCAGCCCACAGTGGGAGCAGTACTTC
TRBD1,TRBJ1-3,TRBV30,.,14,CAWRQGYSGNTIYF,TGTGCCTGGCGACAGGGCTACTCTGGAAACACCATATATTTT
.,TRBJ2-1,TRBV10-3,few,13,CAISESGYNEQFF,TGTGCCATCAGTGAGTCCGGCTACAATGAGCAGTTCTTC
.,TRBJ1-2,TRBV20-1,.,11,CSARGSYGYTF,TGCAGTGCCAGAGGCAGCTATGGCTACACCTTC
TRBD2,TRBJ2-5,TRBV5-1,.,14,CASSLSSGGETQYF,TGCGCCAGCAGCTTGAGTAGCGGGGGTGAGACCCAGTACTTC
.,TRBJ1-3,TRBV5-1,.,13,CASTRVPGNTIYF,TGCGCCAGCACCCGGGTGCCTGGAAACACCATATATTTT
TRBD1,TRBJ1-2,TRBV4-1,.,15,CASSQRQGFVYGYTF,TGCGCCAGCAGCCAGAGACAGGGGTTCGTCTATGGCTACACCTTC